The TCR beta chain under discussion was sequenced for a study of CD8+ T cells in alopecia areata. Study background: Tofacitinib therapy took 6 to 18 months; 6 months off drug came after. Study-level findings and limits: Whether baseline CD8+ expansion is linked to response remains uncertain, given a single nonresponder.

In regard to this clone: Antigen unknown.

Treatment denoted: oral pan-JAK inhibitor, 5-10 mg twice daily. It was from alopecia areata patients that lesional scalp punch biopsies and peripheral blood were collected. The sequencing template was cDNA reverse transcribed from extracted RNA. The data were produced by immunoSEQ multiplex PCR, yet TCRdb's version contains in-frame clones alone and is incomplete. The table includes around 97,000 clones, about nine tenths detected once. CDR3 length equals 14 residues. CDR1 and CDR2 from the germline V gene are MGHDK and SYGVNS. The V end was cut by 5 bases, the J end by 8 bases, with 15 bases between.

The chain employs TRBV25-1 and TRBJ2-2; the D is unclear. Sequenced material: CD8+ T cells sorted from blood, taken between weeks 30 and 35, from a patient treated with tofacitinib. The receptor's source is a human donor with alopecia areata. In nucleotides, the CDR3 is TGTGCCAGCAGTCCCGCGGCTGGGGAAGGGGAGCTGTTTTTT. This sequence encodes CASSPAAGEGELFF.